These 27 T cell receptor beta chains came from one sample sequenced in a study of shared clonotypes between healthy human individuals. Here immunoSEQ multiplex PCR was the method, and the copy in TCRdb shows in-frame clones only, minus some. Among around 2,000,000 clones listed, 95% were seen once. Sequences were obtained from naive CD4+ T cells sorted from blood. Subset described: CD45RA+ positively selected. All receptors come from a man between 18 and 29 years old in good health.

This clone was observed a single time. This chain uses TRBV7-2 with TRBJ1-6; tentative D call: TRBD1 (5 bases). The CDR3 is made up of 16 amino acids. From germline, CDR1 is SGHTA and CDR2 FQGNSA. Trimming stripped 1 base from V and 5 bases from J, with 12 bases between. The CDR3 DNA is TGTGCCAGCAGCTTAGTTGGGGGGATCGATAATTCACCCCTCCACTTT. It specifies CASSLVGGIDNSPLHF.

Concerning this clone itself: Additional DNA sequences in this sample encode the identical CDR3. V is TRBV6-5 and J is TRBJ2-7, with D unclear. Germline CDR1 is MNHEY and CDR2 is SVGAGI. V was trimmed by 5 bases and J by 4 bases, leaving 6 bases between them. CDR3 length: 11 residues. This chain's CDR3 is CASSERYEQYF. The DNA of the CDR3 is TGTGCCAGCAGTGAACGGTACGAGCAGTACTTC.

The rearrangement uses TRBV11-3 and TRBJ2-1; D is ambiguous. The CDR3 is 12 amino acids. V gave up 0 bases and J gave up 9 bases, with 6 bases separating them. Germline CDR1 SGHNT, CDR2 YENEEA. CDR3 coding DNA: TGTGCCAGCAGCTTAGATTTGGGTGAGCAGTTCTTC. Amino acids: CASSLDLGEQFF.

A single count supports this clone. The chain recombines TRBV2 with TRBJ1-3, with 8 bases identical to TRBD1. The germline V gene encodes CDR1 SNHLY and CDR2 FYNNEI. The CDR3 runs 15 residues. Trimming cost V 7 bases and J 2 bases; bases outside gene matches: 7. CDR3 in amino acids: CASTTDRVAGNTIYF. CDR3 sequence (DNA): TGTGCCAGCACCACGGACAGGGTGGCTGGAAACACCATATATTTT.

This chain links TRBV10-2 with TRBJ2-5; D may correspond to TRBD1 or TRBD2 (6 bases each). Trimming took 4 bases from V and 8 from J, leaving 20 bases between them. The CDR3 sequence is 15 residues long. The V gene's germline CDR1 is WSHSY and CDR2 SAAADI. The CDR3 spells CASSGNLTRGGTQYF. The CDR3 DNA sequence: TGCGCCAGCAGTGGGAATTTGACTAGAGGGGGAACCCAGTACTTC.

The J gene is TRBJ2-1, the V gene TRBV7-9; 7 nucleotides line up with TRBD1. Germline lookup yields CDR1 SEHNR and CDR2 FQNEAQ (reference sequence). The V segment lost 5 bases and the J segment 7 bases; nucleotides outside the gene matches: 11. The CDR3 sequence is 15 residues long. CDR3 bases: TGTGCCAGCAGCAAATACGACAGGGCGGATAATGAGCAGTTCTTC. Translation gives CASSKYDRADNEQFF.

V and J are TRBV30 and TRBJ2-5, with D possibly matching TRBD1 (5 bases). Trimming pared 0 bases from V and 7 bases from J, leaving 12 bases between. The CDR3 has 13 residues. Germline values: CDR1 GTSNPN, CDR2 SVGIG (reference sequence). CDR3 protein: CAWSVQGSGTQYF. The CDR3 nucleotides are TGTGCCTGGAGTGTTCAGGGCTCGGGGACCCAGTACTTC.

V gene TRBV28 combines with J gene TRBJ1-5; 12 nucleotides agree with TRBD1. The germline V gene encodes CDR1 MDHEN and CDR2 SYDVKM. V dropped 1 base and J dropped 7; count of bases not matched to a gene: 8. The CDR3 is 17 residues long. The chain's CDR3 is CASSLFPGQGARQPQHF. The CDR3 DNA follows: TGTGCCAGCAGTTTATTCCCGGGACAGGGGGCACGGCAGCCCCAGCATTTT.

This chain's CDR3 is CASSQKGQGNNSPLHF. In nucleotides, the CDR3 is TGCGCCAGCAGCCAAAAAGGACAGGGCAATAATTCACCCCTCCACTTT. The chain has TRBV5-1 and TRBJ1-6; 8 bases align to TRBD1. Trimming at V came to 4 bases and at J to 5 bases, leaving 8 bases not matched to a gene. Germline-derived CDR1 and CDR2 are SGHRS and YFSETQ. This CDR3 is 16 amino acids long.

The gene calls are TRBV2 and TRBJ2-6; D unresolved. Trimming removed 8 bases from V and 0 bases from J, with 8 bases in between. Per germline, CDR1 SNHLY and CDR2 FYNNEI. CDR3 size: 14 residues. The CDR3, as DNA: TGTGCCAGCGGAAAGTACTCTGGGGCCAACGTCCTGACTTTC. Translating gives CASGKYSGANVLTF. Full variable domain (remainder filled in from reference TRBV2 and TRBJ2-6): EPEVTQTPSHQVTQMGQEVILRCVPISNHLYFYWYRQILGQKVEFLVSFYNNEISEKSEIFDDQFSVERPDGSNFTLKIRSTKLEDSAMYFCASGKYSGANVLTFGAGSRLTVL.

As for this clone: The same CDR3 is also encoded by other DNA sequences in this sample. The chain carries TRBV7-2 and TRBJ1-3, with D perhaps matching TRBD1 (5 bases). The V gene lost 5 bases and the J gene lost 0 bases, with 11 bases spanning the gap. Germline CDR1 SGHTA, CDR2 FQGNSA. This CDR3 has 15 amino acids. This CDR3 is CASSPGRSSGNTIYF. DNA for the CDR3: TGTGCCAGCAGCCCAGGGCGGAGCTCTGGAAACACCATATATTTT.

The chain joins TRBV7-9 to TRBJ1-3; D may be TRBD1 (5 bases). Germline V gene data show CDR1 as SEHNR and CDR2 as FQNEAQ (reference sequence). This CDR3 has 15 amino acids. V lost 6 bases and J 0 bases, leaving 12 bases between the germline ends. The CDR3 sequence: CASREGAISGNTIYF. For the CDR3, the DNA is TGTGCCAGCAGGGAAGGGGCAATCTCTGGAAACACCATATATTTT.

The J gene is TRBJ2-2, the V gene TRBV10-3; 12 nucleotides match TRBD1. The V and J ends lost 6 bases and 8 bases, in that order; junction bases with no gene match: 7. Looked up from germline, CDR1 is ENHRY and CDR2 is SYGVKD. This CDR3 has 15 residues. The CDR3 is CAIREPGQGAGELFF. The CDR3 DNA reads as TGTGCCATCAGAGAACCGGGACAGGGGGCGGGGGAGCTGTTTTTT.

This clone came up once. This sequence joins TRBV9 and TRBJ1-1, with 8 bases identical to TRBD1. The CDR3 contains 13 residues. Germline CDR1 and CDR2: SGDLS and YYNGEE. The ends lost 4 bases at V and 9 bases at J; junction bases unmatched: 8. CDR3 in DNA: TGTGCCAGCAGCCAAAACGACAGGGGAAAAGCTTTCTTT. This encodes CASSQNDRGKAFF.

V and J are TRBV7-9 and TRBJ2-1; 15 nucleotides match TRBD2. The CDR3 is 18 residues long. Germline CDR1 and CDR2: SEHNR and FQNEAQ (reference sequence). Losses at the gene ends were 3 bases for V and 2 bases for J; bases not matched to a gene: 5. The CDR3 loop is CASSFPGLAGGAYNEQFF. In nucleotides, the CDR3 is TGTGCCAGCAGCTTCCCGGGACTAGCGGGAGGCGCCTACAATGAGCAGTTCTTC.

The chain uses TRBV27 and TRBJ2-7; 7 nucleotides line up with TRBD2. Germline CDR1 reads MNHEY; CDR2 reads SMNVEV (reference sequence). V lost 6 bases and J lost 3; bases outside the gene matches: 17. This CDR3 is built from 17 residues. CDR3 bases: TGTGCCAGCAGCCCACGCCCCCGGCTAGCGGAGCTCTACGAGCAGTACTTC. Translating it yields CASSPRPRLAELYEQYF.

The chain couples TRBV11-2 to TRBJ2-6; D is unresolved. V was shortened by 7 bases and J by 4 bases, with 11 bases between the two germline ends. Germline V gives CDR1 SGHAT, CDR2 FQNNGV. CDR3 length equals 14 residues. The CDR3 DNA is TGTGCCAGCACCCCCACAGCCGGGGCCAACGTCCTGACTTTC. Amino acids: CASTPTAGANVLTF. Looking up the rest from reference TRBV11-2 and TRBJ2-6 gives the full variable domain: EAGVAQSPRYKIIEKRQSVAFWCNPISGHATLYWYQQILGQGPKLLIQFQNNGVVDDSQLPKDRFSAERLKGVDSTLKIQPAKLEDSAVYLCASTPTAGANVLTFGAGSRLTVL.

The chain uses TRBV5-1 and TRBJ2-2, with 7 bases lining up with TRBD1. Germline CDR1 and CDR2: SGHRS and YFSETQ. The ends lost 0 bases at V and 6 bases at J; junction bases unmatched: 2. The CDR3 runs 14 residues. This CDR3 is CASSLGDRAGELFF. CDR3 in DNA: TGCGCCAGCAGCTTGGGCGACAGGGCCGGGGAGCTGTTTTTT.

The chain recombines TRBV28 with TRBJ1-1; 10 bases agree with TRBD1. The CDR3 loop spans 16 amino acids. Unmatched junction bases numbered 10, after V lost 4 bases and J lost 5 bases. The germline V gene has CDR1 MDHEN and CDR2 SYDVKM. The CDR3 spells CASSSDRGLKGTEAFF. DNA for the CDR3: TGTGCCAGCAGTTCCGACAGGGGGCTGAAGGGAACTGAAGCTTTCTTT. The full variable domain, completed using reference TRBV28 and TRBJ1-1, is DVKVTQSSRYLVKRTGEKVFLECVQDMDHENMFWYRQDPGLGLRLIYFSYDVKMKEKGDIPEGYSVSREKKERFSLILESASTNQTSMYLCASSSDRGLKGTEAFFGQGTRLTVV.

The chain carries TRBV21-1 and TRBJ2-7; the D call TRBD2 from the table was never checked on the DNA. TRBV21-1 is deemed a pseudogene. There are 15 residues in the CDR3. This CDR3 is CASSKDSETTYEQYF. CDR3 nucleotide sequence: TGTGCCAGCAGCAAAGATAGCGAAACAACCTACGAGCAGTACTTC.

The rearrangement uses TRBV15 and TRBJ1-4; D might be TRBD1 (6 bases). Germline V gene sequence: CDR1 LNHNV, CDR2 YYDKDF (reference sequence). V was clipped by 1 base and J by 0 bases, with 6 bases between them. The CDR3 loop spans 15 amino acids. CDR3 amino acids: CATSRGQATNEKLFF. The CDR3 DNA follows: TGTGCCACCAGCAGAGGACAGGCAACTAATGAAAAACTGTTTTTT.

V is TRBV18 and J is TRBJ2-4, with 8 bases matching TRBD1. V gave up 5 bases and J gave up 0 bases; unmatched junction bases: 6. Germline V gene data show CDR1 as KGHSH and CDR2 as LQKENI. This CDR3 is 16 amino acids long. The CDR3 DNA reads as TGTGCCAGCTCAAACAGGGGGACGCTAGCCAAAAACATTCAGTACTTC. Translated: CASSNRGTLAKNIQYF.

The chain is built from TRBV28 and TRBJ2-3; 9 nucleotides line up with TRBD1. Trimming at V came to 7 bases and at J to 4 bases, leaving 9 bases not matched to a gene. Germline values: CDR1 MDHEN, CDR2 SYDVKM. The CDR3 contains 15 residues. The CDR3 sequence: CASTLGGQGSDTQYF. Here the CDR3 DNA reads TGTGCCAGCACCTTGGGGGGACAGGGATCAGATACGCAGTATTTT.

This rearrangement joins TRBV10-3 to TRBJ2-7; D is possibly TRBD1 (6 bases). Germline V CDR1 and CDR2: ENHRY, SYGVKD. The CDR3 spans 15 residues. V was cut by 7 bases and J by 4 bases, with 20 bases left in between. CDR3 sequence: CAITLGRGEGYEQYF. The CDR3 DNA sequence: TGTGCCATCACCCTGGGCAGGGGAGAAGGGTACGAGCAGTACTTC.

On this clone: Germline is not matched at one junction end, which may reflect a read error. The chain is built from TRBV6-1 and TRBJ2-3; the match to TRBD2 covers 7 bases. Germline values: CDR1 MNHNS, CDR2 SASEGT. This CDR3 contains 15 residues. CDR3 sequence (DNA): TGTGCCAGCAGTGACCGGGAGGCACGCGCAGATATGCAGTATTTT. It specifies CASSDREARADMQYF.

The CDR3 DNA reads TGTGCCTGGAATGTCCTAACAGGGGGTCTGCACACTGAAGCTTTCTTT. This translates into CAWNVLTGGLHTEAFF. This chain links TRBV30 with TRBJ1-1; 8 nucleotides line up with TRBD1. The CDR3 contains 16 residues. The germline V gene has CDR1 GTSNPN and CDR2 SVGIG (reference sequence). J was trimmed by 3 bases and V by 4 bases; bases with no gene match: 13.

This chain uses TRBV5-6 with TRBJ1-5; D remains ambiguous. The germline V gene has CDR1 SGHDT and CDR2 YYEEEE. Deletions cut 1 base from V and 0 bases from J, with 17 bases between. This CDR3 region has 18 residues. Written as DNA, the CDR3 is TGTGCCAGCAGCTTGAGGGCGAGGCCCCCATATAGCAATCAGCCCCAGCATTTT. It translates to CASSLRARPPYSNQPQHF.